These T cell receptor beta chains were read from a single sample in a study of T-cell reconstitution after alpha-beta-depleted transplantation in children. TCRdb reanalysed the PCR reads using MiXCR and keeps one entry per CDR3 protein. The sample contains 330,000 or so distinct CDR3 sequences, around 10% of which appear only once. Sequencing used PBMCs, obtained before TCRalphabeta/CD19-depleted stem cell transplant. The receptor source for this set is a boy younger than two with acute myeloid leukemia, due to receive a stem cell transplant. Both conserved end residues are part of each CDR3. A D gene is named only where the DNA matches it firmly. Clone size, where shown, is once, few, many, or a class for clones that have expanded.

clone size: few
V gene: TRBV15
J gene: TRBJ2-1
D gene: TRBD2
CDR3 length: 16
CDR3 protein: CATSRSSGGAYNEQFF
CDR3 DNA: TGTGCCACCAGCCGGTCTAGCGGGGGGGCTTACAATGAGCAGTTCTTC

clone size: .
V gene: TRBV12-3/TRBV12-4
J gene: TRBJ2-7
D gene: TRBD1
CDR3 length: 15
CDR3 protein: CASSFSGTGGAEQYF
CDR3 DNA: TGTGCCAGCAGTTTTAGTGGGACAGGGGGCGCAGAGCAGTACTTC

clone size: few
V gene: TRBV19
J gene: TRBJ2-1
D gene: TRBD2
CDR3 length: 16
CDR3 protein: CASTMRGLAGYNEQFF
CDR3 DNA: TGTGCCAGTACCATGAGGGGACTAGCGGGTTACAATGAGCAGTTCTTC

clone size: .
V gene: TRBV20-1
J gene: TRBJ2-1
D gene: TRBD2
CDR3 length: 13
CDR3 protein: CSTSGVPYNEQFF
CDR3 DNA: TGCAGCACTAGCGGAGTACCCTACAATGAGCAGTTCTTC

clone size: many
V gene: TRBV9
J gene: TRBJ2-1
D gene: TRBD2
CDR3 length: 17
CDR3 protein: CASSYMGLAGGYDEQFF
CDR3 DNA: TGTGCCAGCAGCTACATGGGACTAGCGGGGGGTTACGATGAGCAGTTCTTC

clone size: many
V gene: TRBV10-3
J gene: TRBJ2-7
D gene: .
CDR3 length: 12
CDR3 protein: CAISVKSYEQYF
CDR3 DNA: TGTGCCATCAGTGTAAAGTCCTACGAGCAGTACTTC

clone size: many
V gene: TRBV28
J gene: TRBJ1-5
D gene: TRBD1
CDR3 length: 16
CDR3 protein: CASSYMTGEPNQPQHF
CDR3 DNA: TGTGCCAGCAGTTACATGACAGGGGAACCCAATCAGCCCCAGCATTTT

clone size: .
V gene: TRBV28
J gene: TRBJ1-3
D gene: .
CDR3 length: 12
CDR3 protein: CASSQTENTIYF
CDR3 DNA: TGTGCCAGCAGCCAAACCGAAAACACCATATATTTT

clone size: few
V gene: TRBV6-7
J gene: TRBJ2-7
D gene: TRBD2
CDR3 length: 24
CDR3 protein: CASSPGVGPGTSGRRAVRAYEQYF
CDR3 DNA: TGTGCCAGCAGTCCCGGGGTAGGGCCAGGGACTAGCGGGAGGAGGGCGGTCAGAGCCTACGAGCAGTACTTC

clone size: many
V gene: TRBV29-1
J gene: TRBJ2-1
D gene: TRBD2
CDR3 length: 14
CDR3 protein: CSLLGGVSYNEQFF
CDR3 DNA: TGCAGTTTATTGGGGGGGGTCTCGTACAATGAGCAGTTCTTC

clone size: many
V gene: TRBV20-1
J gene: TRBJ2-1
D gene: .
CDR3 length: 14
CDR3 protein: CSASTGPLYNEQFF
CDR3 DNA: TGCAGTGCTAGCACGGGTCCTCTTTACAATGAGCAGTTCTTC

clone size: many
V gene: TRBV2
J gene: TRBJ2-1
D gene: .
CDR3 length: 16
CDR3 protein: CASRSSTGPLGNEQFF
CDR3 DNA: TGTGCCAGCAGGTCATCCACCGGGCCCCTGGGCAATGAGCAGTTCTTC